The next 25 T cell receptor beta chains were all read from a single sample in a study of patients and donors after allogeneic stem cell transplantation. TCRdb reprocessed the RT-PCR reads via MiXCR and lists one record per CDR3 protein. Of about a million distinct CDR3 sequences in the sample, under 20% were seen once. The sample was blood, either unsorted or a sorted T cell fraction (not recorded which). All receptors derive from a human donor who was either an allogeneic HSCT recipient or a stem cell or donor lymphocyte infusion donor (not recorded which). It is not recorded whose cells these are; they may come from a transplant donor.

This clonotype has more than one count but fewer than ten. The chain combines TRBV5-1 with TRBJ2-5; TRBD2 agrees at 11 bases. Germline lookup yields CDR1 SGHRS and CDR2 YFSETQ. The CDR3 loop spans 15 amino acids. With 5 bases clipped from V and 1 base from J, the junction kept 4 bases outside the gene matches. The DNA for the CDR3 is TGCGCCAGCAGTTCTAGCGGGAGGTTCCAAGAGACCCAGTACTTC. Translated: CASSSSGRFQETQYF.

This clonotype has just a few counts. The rearrangement uses TRBV12-3 or TRBV12-4 and TRBJ2-1, with D maybe TRBD2 (6 bases). This CDR3 has 13 amino acids. V was shortened by 7 bases and J by 2 bases, with 9 bases between the two germline ends. CDR3 protein: CASTPGAYNEQFF. The CDR3 DNA follows: TGTGCCAGCACCCCGGGGGCCTACAATGAGCAGTTCTTC.

This clonotype was detected ten times or more. This chain joins TRBV12-3 or TRBV12-4 and TRBJ1-1, with D unresolved. This CDR3 has 12 residues. Trimming left V 8 bases short and J 5 bases short, with 12 bases between. CDR3 nucleotide sequence: TGTGCCAGCTCCTTCCGGGCTACTGAAGCTTTCTTT. Translating gives CASSFRATEAFF.

The chain employs TRBV5-4 and TRBJ2-3, with D maybe TRBD2 (5 bases). V dropped 6 bases and J dropped 4 bases, with 15 bases sitting between them. The CDR3 totals 14 residues. CDR1 is SGHNT and CDR2 is YYREEE in the germline V gene (reference sequence). The CDR3 here is CASTDARAADTQYF. Written as DNA, the CDR3 is TGTGCCAGCACCGACGCGAGAGCGGCAGATACGCAGTATTTT.

This clonotype was observed a handful of times. V gene TRBV7-2 combines with J gene TRBJ1-1, with TRBD1 matching over 9 bases. Germline V lookup: CDR1 SGHTA, CDR2 FQGNSA. J lost 5 bases, V lost 5 bases, and 6 bases had no gene match. CDR3 length equals 14 residues. CDR3 protein: CASSPTDRGTEAFF. For the CDR3, the DNA is TGTGCCAGCAGCCCTACGGACAGGGGTACTGAAGCTTTCTTT.

This chain links TRBV29-1 with TRBJ2-7, with D possibly TRBD1 on 6 matching bases. The germline CDR1 and CDR2 sequences are SQVTM and ANQGSEA. The V end was cut by 4 bases, the J end by 3 bases, with 13 bases between. The CDR3 spans 13 residues. The CDR3 here is CSVAPGAGYEQYF. DNA of the CDR3: TGCAGCGTTGCCCCAGGGGCGGGCTACGAGCAGTACTTC.

The rearrangement joins TRBV20-1 to TRBJ1-2; perhaps TRBD1 as D (5 bases). Trimming cost V 6 bases and J 6 bases, with 26 bases left between them. Looked up from germline, CDR1 is DFQATT and CDR2 is SNEGSKA (reference sequence). There are 16 residues in the CDR3. The CDR3 is CSASGARQSIGDGYTF. The CDR3 DNA follows: TGCAGTGCCTCTGGGGCTAGACAGAGTATCGGTGATGGCTACACCTTC.

The chain couples TRBV20-1 to TRBJ1-2; weak D call: TRBD1 (6 bases). From germline, CDR1 is DFQATT and CDR2 SNEGSKA (reference sequence). This CDR3 is built from 15 residues. V was clipped by 1 base and J by 2 bases, with 14 bases between them. The CDR3 DNA is TGCAGTGCTAGAGTAAGGGCAGGGGACAACTATGGCTACACCTTC. It translates to CSARVRAGDNYGYTF.

The CDR3 region is CASSPGRVPYNSPLHF. The CDR3, as DNA: TGTGCCAGCAGCCCCGGGAGAGTGCCTTATAATTCACCCCTCCACTTT. The chain couples TRBV5-6 to TRBJ1-6, with no clear D. Trimming left V 4 bases short and J 4 bases short, with 15 bases between. Looked up from germline, CDR1 is SGHDT and CDR2 is YYEEEE. This CDR3 has 16 amino acids.

This clonotype occurred a few times. The chain links TRBV21-1 to TRBJ2-5; the listed D gene, TRBD1, was not tested against the DNA. TRBV21-1 is designated a pseudogene. The CDR3 extends over 17 amino acids. The DNA of the CDR3 is TGTGCCAGCAGCAAAGAGGGGATACATAGGTACCAAGAGACCCAGTACTTC. Its protein is CASSKEGIHRYQETQYF.

The CDR3 protein is CASSSRTSAGTDTQYF. In DNA, the CDR3 is TGCGCCAGCAGCTCGAGGACTAGCGCTGGCACAGATACGCAGTATTTT. The J gene is TRBJ2-3, the V gene TRBV5-1; 9 nucleotides match TRBD2. The CDR3 totals 16 residues. Trimming took 3 bases from V and 1 from J; bases not matched to a gene: 6. Germline lookup yields CDR1 SGHRS and CDR2 YFSETQ. The complete variable domain, with remaining parts taken from reference TRBV5-1 and TRBJ2-3, reads KAGVTQTPRYLIKTRGQQVTLSCSPISGHRSVSWYQQTPGQGLQFLFEYFSETQRNKGNFPGRFSGRQFSNSRSEMNVSTLELGDSALYLCASSSRTSAGTDTQYFGPGTRLTVL.

This clonotype came up a few times. The germline gene is not matched at one end of the junction; a read error may be the cause. V usage is TRBV7-7 and J usage is TRBJ2-1, with D unresolved. The CDR3 contains 13 residues. Germline V gene data show CDR1 as SSHAT and CDR2 as FNYEAQ (reference sequence). As DNA, the CDR3 is TGTGCTAGCAGCTTAGTCCCCCGGGATGAGCAGTTCTTC. Its translation is CASSLVPRDEQFF.

The rearrangement uses TRBV28 and TRBJ2-7; 11 bases map to TRBD2. The V and J ends lost 5 bases and 6 bases, in that order; junction bases with no gene match: 9. Looked up from germline, CDR1 is MDHEN and CDR2 is SYDVKM. This CDR3 is built from 15 residues. The CDR3 bases are TGTGCCAGCAGTCAACAAACTAGCGGGAGAGGCGAGCAGTACTTC. Protein sequence: CASSQQTSGRGEQYF.

V is TRBV5-1 and J is TRBJ2-5; the D gene is possibly TRBD2 (6 bases). The germline CDR1 and CDR2 sequences are SGHRS and YFSETQ. This CDR3 region has 15 residues. V gave up 5 bases and J gave up 5 bases, with 19 bases separating them. As DNA, the CDR3 is TGCGCCAGCAGTGAGCACTGGTCTGGGAGGGAGACCCAGTACTTC. It specifies CASSEHWSGRETQYF.

J is TRBJ1-3 and V is TRBV7-2; D uncertain. CDR1 is SGHTA and CDR2 is FQGNSA in the germline V gene. The CDR3 has 18 residues. V gave up 0 bases and J gave up 0 bases, with 15 bases separating them. The CDR3 coding sequence is TGTGCCAGCAGCTTAGCGCTACCGGGAAGAAGCTCTGGAAACACCATATATTTT. Protein: CASSLALPGRSSGNTIYF.

This clonotype was observed a few times. This chain joins TRBV27 and TRBJ1-2, with D possibly being TRBD1 (5 bases). The V and J ends lost 0 bases and 6 bases respectively, with 14 bases between them. In germline, CDR1 is MNHEY, CDR2 SMNVEV (reference sequence). This CDR3 region has 15 residues. CDR3 sequence: CASSLSAGGSNGYTF. The CDR3 bases are TGTGCCAGCAGTTTATCGGCCGGGGGGTCGAATGGCTACACCTTC.

This clonotype has a handful of counts. The chain recombines TRBV7-9 with TRBJ2-1; a weak D match, TRBD2 (5 bases). The CDR3 contains 16 residues. CDR1 is SEHNR and CDR2 is FQNEAQ in the germline V gene (reference sequence). Deletions cut 4 bases from V and 1 base from J, with 14 bases between. The chain's CDR3 is CASSYKRDRSYNEQFF. CDR3 coding DNA: TGTGCCAGCAGCTACAAACGGGATCGGTCCTACAATGAGCAGTTCTTC.

The chain couples TRBV25-1 to TRBJ1-2; D remains ambiguous. V was shortened by 4 bases and J by 2 bases, with 5 bases between the two germline ends. Germline V CDR1 and CDR2: MGHDK, SYGVNS. There are 12 residues in the CDR3. CDR3 amino acids: CASSAQNYGYTF. The CDR3 DNA follows: TGTGCCAGCAGTGCCCAGAACTATGGCTACACCTTC.

This clonotype was observed many times. This rearrangement joins TRBV9 to TRBJ2-1; the match to TRBD1 covers 7 bases. This CDR3 spans 15 amino acids. The V segment lost 0 bases and the J segment 7 bases; nucleotides outside the gene matches: 7. In germline, CDR1 is SGDLS, CDR2 YYNGEE. The CDR3 protein is CASSVEGAPGNEQFF. The CDR3 DNA sequence: TGTGCCAGCAGCGTAGAGGGGGCCCCGGGAAATGAGCAGTTCTTC. Full variable domain (remainder filled in from reference TRBV9 and TRBJ2-1): DSGVTQTPKHLITATGQRVTLRCSPRSGDLSVYWYQQSLDQGLQFLIQYYNGEERAKGNILERFSAQQFPDLHSELNLSSLELGDSALYFCASSVEGAPGNEQFFGPGTRLTVL.

V and J are TRBV18 and TRBJ1-5; D is perhaps TRBD1 (6 bases). The CDR3 consists of 15 residues. The germline CDR1 and CDR2 sequences are KGHSH and LQKENI. V dropped 6 bases and J dropped 5 bases, with 17 bases sitting between them. CDR3 residues: CASSLFQGNDQPQHF. CDR3 coding DNA: TGTGCCAGCTCGCTGTTTCAGGGGAACGATCAGCCCCAGCATTTT.

This chain uses TRBV7-8 with TRBJ2-7; possibly TRBD1 for D (5 bases). Per germline, CDR1 SGHVS and CDR2 FQNEAQ. V lost 5 bases and J 9 bases, leaving 14 bases between the germline ends. CDR3 length: 12 amino acids. CDR3 nucleotides: TGTGCCAGCAGCGAACAGGTTTCTCGGCAGTACTTC. It is translated as CASSEQVSRQYF.

The rearrangement links TRBV6-5 to TRBJ2-7; a weak D match, TRBD2 (6 bases). Germline CDR1 MNHEY, CDR2 SVGAGI. V was cut by 4 bases and J by 4 bases, with 14 bases left in between. This CDR3 has 14 residues. CDR3 protein: CASSWDLRGYEQYF. The CDR3 nucleotides read TGTGCCAGCAGTTGGGACTTGAGGGGATACGAGCAGTACTTC.

The V call is TRBV5-1, the J call TRBJ2-1, with D possibly called TRBD1 or TRBD2 (6 bases each). V lost 1 base to trimming and J lost 5 bases, with 13 bases between them. Germline CDR1 and CDR2: SGHRS and YFSETQ. The CDR3 has 15 residues. CDR3 bases: TGCGCCAGCAGCTTGACTCGGGGGCGAAACAATGAGCAGTTCTTC. This translates into CASSLTRGRNNEQFF. The whole variable domain, filled in from reference TRBV5-1 and TRBJ2-1, reads KAGVTQTPRYLIKTRGQQVTLSCSPISGHRSVSWYQQTPGQGLQFLFEYFSETQRNKGNFPGRFSGRQFSNSRSEMNVSTLELGDSALYLCASSLTRGRNNEQFFGPGTRLTVL.

In this sample, this clonotype turned up a few times. V usage is TRBV7-2 and J usage is TRBJ2-3, with D possibly called TRBD1 or TRBD2 (6 bases each). The CDR3 loop spans 14 amino acids. V was cut by 5 bases and J by 4 bases, with 13 bases left in between. The germline V gene has CDR1 SGHTA and CDR2 FQGNSA. For the CDR3, the DNA is TGTGCCAGCAGCCCTCTAGGGGGGCCAGATACGCAGTATTTT. Amino acid sequence: CASSPLGGPDTQYF.

This clonotype was counted only a few times. The chain uses TRBV7-8 and TRBJ2-7; D may be TRBD1 (5 bases). The CDR3 spans 15 residues. V was cut by 2 bases and J by 2 bases, with 13 bases left in between. CDR1 is SGHVS and CDR2 is FQNEAQ in the germline V gene. The CDR3: CASSLSGWGPYEQYF. The CDR3 bases are TGTGCCAGCAGCTTATCCGGTTGGGGCCCCTACGAGCAGTACTTC.